The rows below give T cell receptor beta chains drawn from one sample of a study of naive and memory T cell subsets. Each CDR3 protein is one row after TCRdb ran MiXCR on the UMI-ligation and nested PCR reads. The sample shows tens of thousands of distinct CDR3 sequences, approximately 9.2% of them seen only once. Specimen: naive CD8+ T cells from blood. All receptors derive from a human donor in good health. Both conserved end residues are part of each CDR3. A D gene is named only where the DNA matches it firmly. Expanded clones get a size class; other rows say once, few or many, or leave the size out.

CASSDSLALGNEQFF	TGTGCCAGCAGTGACTCTCTAGCGCTGGGGAATGAGCAGTTCTTC	many	TRBJ2-1	TRBV6-4	.
CASSSILAGGPVSSEQYF	TGTGCCAGCAGCTCCATACTAGCGGGAGGGCCGGTCAGTAGCGAGCAGTACTTC	.	TRBJ2-7	TRBV7-2	TRBD2
CASSPSGTVSTDTQYF	TGTGCCAGCAGCCCATCGGGGACGGTGAGCACAGATACGCAGTATTTT	many	TRBJ2-3	TRBV7-3	.
CSARLPDRGQTGAGNEKLFF	TGCAGTGCTAGACTTCCCGACAGGGGCCAGACCGGAGCTGGTAATGAAAAACTGTTTTTT	.	TRBJ1-4	TRBV20-1	TRBD1
CASSSLPNLRDRVNVLTF	TGTGCCAGCAGTTCCTTACCCAACCTCCGGGACAGGGTCAACGTCCTGACTTTC	few	TRBJ2-6	TRBV7-9	TRBD1
CASGPGAGEQYF	TGTGCTAGTGGACCGGGAGCAGGGGAGCAGTACTTC	.	TRBJ2-7	TRBV12-5	.
CASSRPSSGNTIYF	TGTGCCAGCAGCCGACCAAGCTCTGGAAACACCATATATTTT	.	TRBJ1-3	TRBV7-9	.
CATSASIANTGELFF	TGTGCCACCAGTGCCTCGATCGCGAACACCGGGGAGCTGTTTTTT	many	TRBJ2-2	TRBV24-1	.
CASSLVLGGADTQYF	TGTGCCAGCAGCTTAGTCTTGGGGGGCGCCGATACGCAGTATTTT	few	TRBJ2-3	TRBV11-1	.
CASSPVVLGGRTYNEQFF	TGTGCCAGCAGCCCTGTGGTATTGGGCGGGAGAACCTACAATGAGCAGTTCTTC	many	TRBJ2-1	TRBV7-6	TRBD2
CSVTQGNTGELFF	TGCAGCGTGACCCAGGGAAACACCGGGGAGCTGTTTTTT	many	TRBJ2-2	TRBV29-1	.
CASSLWPSSTDTQYF	TGTGCCAGCAGCCTCTGGCCCTCATCCACAGATACGCAGTATTTT	.	TRBJ2-3	TRBV5-5	.
CASRPPGQGYEQYF	TGTGCCAGCAGGCCTCCGGGACAGGGTTACGAGCAGTACTTC	many	TRBJ2-7	TRBV28	TRBD1
CAWSQREAFF	TGTGCCTGGAGTCAGCGTGAAGCTTTCTTT	.	TRBJ1-1	TRBV30	.
CSARDPTSGIDNEQFF	TGCAGTGCTAGAGATCCAACTAGCGGGATCGACAATGAGCAGTTCTTC	many	TRBJ2-1	TRBV20-1	TRBD2
CASSLELAGAPGELFF	TGCGCCAGCAGCTTGGAGCTAGCGGGAGCACCCGGGGAGCTGTTTTTT	many	TRBJ2-2	TRBV5-1	TRBD2
CASSLGFGGRARYEQYF	TGTGCCAGCAGCTTGGGTTTTGGCGGGAGGGCCAGGTACGAGCAGTACTTC	.	TRBJ2-7	TRBV7-8	TRBD2
CASNGPRTSATYEQYF	TGTGCCAGCAATGGACCCAGGACTAGCGCAACCTACGAGCAGTACTTC	.	TRBJ2-7	TRBV28	TRBD2
CASHGRRGYEQYF	TGTGCCAGCCATGGGCGGCGGGGTTACGAGCAGTACTTC	few	TRBJ2-7	TRBV19	.
CASSQEDWGASYEQYF	TGTGCCAGCAGCCAAGAAGACTGGGGGGCGTCCTACGAGCAGTACTTC	medium-sized	TRBJ2-7	TRBV4-2	.
CASSPAPRGNNEQFF	TGCGCCAGCAGCCCCGCGCCTCGCGGGAACAATGAGCAGTTCTTC	many	TRBJ2-1	TRBV4-3	.
CASSAWSGQETQYF	TGCGCCAGCAGTGCCTGGAGCGGCCAAGAGACCCAGTACTTC	few	TRBJ2-5	TRBV10-2	.
CASSQRSGSDNEQFF	TGTGCCAGCAGCCAGCGTAGCGGGAGCGACAATGAGCAGTTCTTC	few	TRBJ2-1	TRBV14	TRBD2
CASSYANSGRGELFF	TGTGCCAGCAGTTACGCCAATAGCGGGAGAGGAGAGCTGTTTTTT	many	TRBJ2-2	TRBV6-5	TRBD2
CASHNSGSMETQYF	TGCGCCAGCCATAATAGCGGGAGTATGGAGACCCAGTACTTC	many	TRBJ2-5	TRBV5-1	TRBD2
CASSRPSGTGYSGELFF	TGTGCCAGCAGCAGACCCTCCGGGACAGGGTACAGCGGGGAGCTGTTTTTT	.	TRBJ2-2	TRBV5-6	TRBD1
CASSDPGTGTYEQYF	TGTGCCAGCAGCGATCCCGGGACAGGAACCTACGAGCAGTACTTC	few	TRBJ2-7	TRBV5-4	TRBD1
CASSLALRTSGNEQFF	TGTGCCAGCAGCTTAGCGCTTAGGACTAGCGGCAATGAGCAGTTCTTC	many	TRBJ2-1	TRBV7-2	TRBD2
CASSVDGTGELFF	TGTGCCAGCAGCGTAGACGGGACCGGGGAGCTGTTTTTT	many	TRBJ2-2	TRBV9	.
CASSTAGVSGELFF	TGCGCCAGCTCAACTGCGGGAGTTTCCGGGGAGCTGTTTTTT	.	TRBJ2-2	TRBV4-1	TRBD2
CSARIDENTEAFF	TGCAGTGCTAGAATAGACGAGAACACTGAAGCTTTCTTT	few	TRBJ1-1	TRBV20-1	.
CASSLERARVYEQYF	TGTGCCAGCAGCTTGGAGCGGGCCAGGGTCTACGAGCAGTACTTC	.	TRBJ2-7	TRBV5-5	.
CASSPKGTSKRETQYF	TGTGCCAGCAGTCCGAAAGGGACTAGCAAAAGAGAGACCCAGTACTTC	many	TRBJ2-5	TRBV12-3/TRBV12-4	TRBD2
CASSLTTGYQPQHF	TGTGCCAGCAGTTTAACTACAGGGTATCAGCCCCAGCATTTT	many	TRBJ1-5	TRBV27	.
CARIRAFSEQFF	TGTGCCAGAATTAGGGCCTTCAGTGAGCAGTTCTTC	many	TRBJ2-1	TRBV6-8	.
CSALGQGVKPPYGYTF	TGCAGCGCTTTGGGACAGGGGGTAAAGCCACCTTATGGCTACACCTTC	few	TRBJ1-2	TRBV29-1	TRBD1
CSAPEDHRESYEQYF	TGCAGTGCGCCGGAGGACCATCGGGAGTCCTACGAGCAGTACTTC	many	TRBJ2-7	TRBV20-1	.
CASSSETGWRQPQHF	TGTGCCAGCAGTTCCGAGACAGGGTGGCGTCAGCCCCAGCATTTT	.	TRBJ1-5	TRBV6-2/TRBV6-3	TRBD1
CSVDHVYTGELWDEQYF	TGCAGCGTTGACCACGTCTACACAGGGGAGCTTTGGGACGAGCAGTACTTC	.	TRBJ2-7	TRBV29-1	TRBD1
CASSWGQTRDSYEQYF	TGTGCCAGCAGCTGGGGACAGACTCGAGACTCCTACGAGCAGTACTTC	few	TRBJ2-7	TRBV7-8	TRBD1
CASSPPVGTEAFF	TGTGCCAGCAGCCCCCCGGTAGGCACTGAAGCTTTCTTT	few	TRBJ1-1	TRBV7-6	.
CASSLGETYEQYF	TGTGCCAGCAGCTTAGGTGAGACCTACGAGCAGTACTTC	many	TRBJ2-7	TRBV7-9	.
CASSLLTGQETQYF	TGCGCCAGCAGCCTCTTGACAGGGCAAGAGACCCAGTACTTC	few	TRBJ2-5	TRBV5-1	TRBD1
CASSLGLAGAEYNEQFF	TGCGCCAGCAGCCTCGGACTAGCGGGGGCAGAATACAATGAGCAGTTCTTC	.	TRBJ2-1	TRBV4-1	TRBD2
CASSFTERNTEAFF	TGTGCCAGCAGTTTCACAGAGAGGAACACTGAAGCTTTCTTT	many	TRBJ1-1	TRBV6-2/TRBV6-3	.
CSARFGGSYEQYF	TGCAGTGCTAGATTCGGCGGGAGCTACGAGCAGTACTTC	many	TRBJ2-7	TRBV20-1	TRBD2
CASSLQREGPDTQYF	TGTGCCAGCAGTTTACAGCGGGAGGGCCCAGATACGCAGTATTTT	many	TRBJ2-3	TRBV27	TRBD2
CASRASGGDYEQYF	TGTGCCAGCAGGGCTAGCGGGGGGGACTACGAGCAGTACTTC	.	TRBJ2-7	TRBV12-3/TRBV12-4	TRBD2
CASSLVTYEQYF	TGTGCCAGCAGTCTTGTGACCTACGAGCAGTACTTC	.	TRBJ2-7	TRBV12-3/TRBV12-4	.
CASSERGISYEQYF	TGTGCCAGCAGTGAACGAGGTATCAGCTACGAGCAGTACTTC	few	TRBJ2-7	TRBV2	.
CSVLVSDTYEQYF	TGCAGCGTTCTAGTGAGCGACACCTACGAGCAGTACTTC	many	TRBJ2-7	TRBV29-1	.
CASSLGRRGAYEQYF	TGTGCCAGCAGCTTAGGTCGGAGAGGGGCCTACGAGCAGTACTTC	few	TRBJ2-7	TRBV7-2	.
CAWSGGDLHNEQFF	TGTGCCTGGAGTGGGGGGGACCTACACAATGAGCAGTTCTTC	.	TRBJ2-1	TRBV30	.
CASRSGSGEQYF	TGTGCCAGCAGGAGCGGGAGCGGGGAGCAGTACTTC	many	TRBJ2-7	TRBV7-9	TRBD2
CASSLGTFSHNEQFF	TGTGCCAGCAGCTTAGGGACGTTCTCCCACAATGAGCAGTTCTTC	.	TRBJ2-1	TRBV7-9	.
CSARDRTQGPQYF	TGCAGTGCTAGAGATAGGACCCAAGGGCCCCAGTACTTC	.	TRBJ2-5	TRBV20-1	.